These T cell receptor beta chains were read from a single sample in a study of PD-1 blockade in classical Hodgkin lymphoma. The repertoire was sequenced with immunoSEQ multiplex PCR; TCRdb's copy has only in-frame clones and lacks some. The sample has about 27,000 clones, around four fifths seen once. The sample in question was peripheral blood mononuclear cells (PBMCs), obtained before the second cycle of nivolumab. The receptors stem from a human donor with classical Hodgkin lymphoma. Each CDR3 is given with its conserved first and last residue. D genes are given only for firm matches. Clone size is shown for a subset of rows, as once, few, many or a class of expanded clone.

NA NA TRBJ1-2 TRBV7-9 CASSLVKPGKKGYTF TGTGCCAGCAGCTTAGTTAAACCAGGGAAGAAGGGCTACACCTTC
NA NA TRBJ2-5 TRBV6-1 CASSPNSLGQETQYF TGTGCCAGCAGTCCCAATAGTTTAGGGCAAGAGACCCAGTACTTC
NA once TRBJ2-7 TRBV7-2 CASSLMLGLGHEQYF TGTGCCAGCAGCTTAATGCTAGGTCTAGGTCACGAGCAGTACTTC
TRBD1 NA TRBJ1-1 TRBV30 CAWSVQGRGTGRNTEAFF TGTGCCTGGAGTGTACAAGGTAGGGGGACAGGACGGAACACTGAAGCTTTCTTT
TRBD1 NA TRBJ1-2 TRBV7-9 CASSYGTGILYGYTF TGTGCCAGCAGCTACGGGACAGGGATACTCTATGGCTACACCTTC
NA NA TRBJ1-5 TRBV19 CASSITVSEGNQPQHF TGTGCCAGTAGTATTACGGTGAGTGAGGGCAATCAGCCCCAGCATTTT
NA few TRBJ1-1 TRBV15 CATSGQRGWTEAFF TGTGCCACCAGCGGACAGCGGGGGTGGACTGAAGCTTTCTTT
TRBD1 NA TRBJ1-1 TRBV9 CASSVEGTGDMNTEAFF TGTGCCAGCAGCGTAGAGGGGACAGGGGACATGAACACTGAAGCTTTCTTT
NA NA TRBJ1-1 TRBV6-6 CASSYPNDRVQAFF TGTGCCAGCAGTTACCCGAATGACAGAGTCCAAGCTTTCTTT
TRBD2 NA TRBJ2-3 TRBV11-2 CASSPGLAGGADTQYF TGTGCCAGCAGCCCGGGACTAGCGGGGGGGGCAGATACGCAGTATTTT
TRBD1 NA TRBJ1-1 TRBV7-2 CASSLEHRGTEAFF TGTGCCAGCAGCTTAGAGCACAGGGGAACTGAAGCTTTCTTT
NA NA TRBJ2-3 TRBV7-2 CASSQYTDTQYF TGTGCCAGCAGCCAGTACACAGATACGCAGTATTTT
NA NA TRBJ2-7 TRBV19 CASSPDSDGSYEQYF TGTGCCAGTAGTCCCGACTCGGACGGTTCCTACGAGCAGTACTTC
TRBD1 NA TRBJ2-7 TRBV7-9 CASSLALDRGQKQYF TGTGCCAGCAGCTTAGCGCTGGACAGGGGGCAGAAGCAGTACTTC
NA few TRBJ2-7 TRBV7-9 CASSLGRFPYEQYF TGTGCCAGCAGCTTAGGGCGGTTTCCCTACGAGCAGTACTTC